Listed below are T cell receptor beta chains from one sample, sequenced in a study of TIL therapy for anti-PD-1-resistant metastatic lung cancer. Sequencing was performed with immunoSEQ multiplex PCR; in TCRdb, only in-frame clones are kept and a portion is missing. The table records 54,000 or so clones, about nine tenths of them present only once. Here the sequenced sample was blood, taken at baseline. The receptors come from a person aged 25-85 years with non-small cell lung cancer. Both conserved end residues are part of each CDR3. A D gene is named only where the DNA matches it firmly. Some rows have no size entry. The others give once, few or many, or a class for an expanded clone.

v_gene: TRBV30; j_gene: TRBJ2-3; d_gene: TRBD2; abundance: NA; CDR3aa: CAWGTSSGADTQYF; CDR3nt: TGTGCCTGGGGGACTAGCTCAGGAGCAGATACGCAGTATTTT
v_gene: TRBV7-8; j_gene: TRBJ2-1; d_gene: TRBD2; abundance: NA; CDR3aa: CASSLDLAGATYNEQFF; CDR3nt: TGTGCCAGCAGCTTAGATTTAGCGGGGGCGACCTACAATGAGCAGTTCTTC
v_gene: TRBV28; j_gene: TRBJ1-5; d_gene: NA; abundance: NA; CDR3aa: CASSSDSSNQPQHF; CDR3nt: TGTGCCAGCAGTTCTGACAGCTCCAATCAGCCCCAGCATTTT
v_gene: TRBV3-1/TRBV3-2; j_gene: TRBJ1-4; d_gene: NA; abundance: NA; CDR3aa: CASSPRMTVGVEKLFF; CDR3nt: TGTGCCAGCAGCCCACGAATGACAGTGGGGGTTGAAAAACTGTTTTTT
v_gene: TRBV18; j_gene: TRBJ1-5; d_gene: TRBD1; abundance: NA; CDR3aa: CASSPGGQGNQPQHF; CDR3nt: TGTGCCAGCTCACCCGGGGGACAGGGCAATCAGCCCCAGCATTTT
v_gene: TRBV7-6; j_gene: TRBJ1-3; d_gene: NA; abundance: NA; CDR3aa: CASSPLEYSGNTIYF; CDR3nt: TGTGCCAGCAGCCCCCTGGAATACTCTGGAAACACCATATATTTT
v_gene: TRBV12-3/TRBV12-4; j_gene: TRBJ2-5; d_gene: NA; abundance: NA; CDR3aa: CATRDFQETQYF; CDR3nt: TGTGCCACCCGGGACTTCCAAGAGACCCAGTACTTC
v_gene: TRBV2; j_gene: TRBJ2-2; d_gene: NA; abundance: NA; CDR3aa: CASSPGRYGGELFF; CDR3nt: TGTGCCAGCAGCCCGGGACGTTATGGGGGGGAGCTGTTTTTT
v_gene: TRBV11-2; j_gene: TRBJ1-2; d_gene: TRBD1; abundance: NA; CDR3aa: CASSSGTGIVYGYTF; CDR3nt: TGTGCCAGCAGCTCCGGGACAGGAATCGTCTATGGCTACACCTTC
v_gene: TRBV15; j_gene: TRBJ2-5; d_gene: NA; abundance: NA; CDR3aa: CATSRDPAARGETQYF; CDR3nt: TGTGCCACCAGCAGAGATCCCGCAGCCCGAGGGGAGACCCAGTACTTC
v_gene: TRBV3-1/TRBV3-2; j_gene: TRBJ1-2; d_gene: TRBD1; abundance: NA; CDR3aa: CASSLGLDRASGYTF; CDR3nt: TGTGCCAGCAGCCTGGGACTGGACAGGGCGTCTGGCTACACCTTC
v_gene: TRBV5-1; j_gene: TRBJ1-1; d_gene: NA; abundance: NA; CDR3aa: CASSQGGLVGTEAFF; CDR3nt: TGCGCCAGCAGCCAAGGGGGTCTAGTGGGGACTGAAGCTTTCTTT
v_gene: TRBV6-5; j_gene: TRBJ1-3; d_gene: TRBD1; abundance: NA; CDR3aa: CASSYSGQSGNTIYF; CDR3nt: TGTGCCAGCAGTTACTCGGGACAGTCTGGAAACACCATATATTTT
v_gene: TRBV29-1; j_gene: TRBJ1-2; d_gene: TRBD1; abundance: NA; CDR3aa: CSGRDSYGYTF; CDR3nt: TGCAGCGGCCGGGACAGCTATGGCTACACCTTC
v_gene: TRBV9; j_gene: TRBJ2-3; d_gene: TRBD2; abundance: NA; CDR3aa: CASSVVGGRLDTQYF; CDR3nt: TGTGCCAGCAGCGTAGTGGGAGGGCGTCTAGATACGCAGTATTTT
v_gene: TRBV7-2; j_gene: TRBJ2-1; d_gene: NA; abundance: NA; CDR3aa: CASSPKFSSYNEQFF; CDR3nt: TGTGCCAGCAGCCCCAAATTTAGCTCCTACAATGAGCAGTTCTTC
v_gene: TRBV13; j_gene: TRBJ2-7; d_gene: TRBD2; abundance: NA; CDR3aa: CASSPPGLGNEQYF; CDR3nt: TGTGCCAGCAGCCCTCCCGGACTAGGCAACGAGCAGTACTTC
v_gene: TRBV15; j_gene: TRBJ2-1; d_gene: TRBD1; abundance: NA; CDR3aa: CATSPGDREFDEQFF; CDR3nt: TGTGCCACCAGCCCCGGGGACAGGGAATTCGATGAGCAGTTCTTC
v_gene: TRBV7-2; j_gene: TRBJ1-2; d_gene: NA; abundance: NA; CDR3aa: CASSVQSGASYGYTF; CDR3nt: TGTGCCAGCAGCGTTCAGTCCGGGGCGTCCTATGGCTACACCTTC
v_gene: TRBV29-1; j_gene: TRBJ1-3; d_gene: NA; abundance: NA; CDR3aa: CSVERVSRTIYF; CDR3nt: TGCAGCGTTGAGAGGGTATCGCGCACCATATATTTT
v_gene: TRBV19; j_gene: TRBJ2-7; d_gene: NA; abundance: NA; CDR3aa: CASSPSGSMGEQYF; CDR3nt: TGTGCCAGTAGTCCTTCAGGGAGTATGGGCGAGCAGTACTTC
v_gene: TRBV6-5; j_gene: TRBJ1-2; d_gene: NA; abundance: NA; CDR3aa: CASRPPAGRGYTF; CDR3nt: TGTGCCAGCAGACCCCCCGCGGGTCGCGGTTACACCTTC
v_gene: TRBV4-2; j_gene: TRBJ2-3; d_gene: TRBD2; abundance: few; CDR3aa: CASSPQRSSGGADTQYF; CDR3nt: TGTGCCAGCAGCCCACAGAGATCTAGCGGGGGGGCAGATACGCAGTATTTT
v_gene: TRBV5-1; j_gene: TRBJ2-3; d_gene: NA; abundance: NA; CDR3aa: CASSLMGSTDTQYF; CDR3nt: TGCGCCAGCAGCTTGATGGGCAGCACAGATACGCAGTATTTT
v_gene: TRBV19; j_gene: TRBJ1-1; d_gene: TRBD1; abundance: NA; CDR3aa: CASSVGQGVGAFF; CDR3nt: TGTGCCAGTAGTGTCGGACAGGGAGTAGGCGCTTTCTTT
v_gene: TRBV29-1; j_gene: TRBJ1-2; d_gene: NA; abundance: NA; CDR3aa: CSASTSFNYGYTF; CDR3nt: TGCAGCGCCTCTACGAGCTTTAACTATGGCTACACCTTC
v_gene: TRBV18; j_gene: TRBJ2-1; d_gene: NA; abundance: NA; CDR3aa: CASSPPSRGVDNEQFF; CDR3nt: TGTGCCAGCTCCCCCCCTTCGCGGGGAGTCGACAATGAGCAGTTCTTC
v_gene: TRBV27; j_gene: TRBJ1-2; d_gene: NA; abundance: NA; CDR3aa: CASSLYSGGVGGYTF; CDR3nt: TGTGCCAGCAGTTTATATTCTGGGGGTGTGGGTGGCTACACCTTC
v_gene: TRBV19; j_gene: TRBJ2-2; d_gene: TRBD1; abundance: NA; CDR3aa: CASFRRTGNTGELFF; CDR3nt: TGTGCCAGTTTCAGACGGACAGGGAACACCGGGGAGCTGTTTTTT
v_gene: TRBV7-2; j_gene: TRBJ1-5; d_gene: NA; abundance: few; CDR3aa: CASSQVAGNNQPQHF; CDR3nt: TGTGCCAGCAGTCAAGTGGCGGGGAACAATCAGCCCCAGCATTTT
v_gene: TRBV6-5; j_gene: TRBJ2-5; d_gene: NA; abundance: NA; CDR3aa: CASKPSRPGETQYF; CDR3nt: TGTGCCAGCAAGCCCTCCAGGCCTGGCGAGACCCAGTACTTC
v_gene: TRBV18; j_gene: TRBJ2-5; d_gene: NA; abundance: NA; CDR3aa: CASSPPTTQGSETQYF; CDR3nt: TGTGCCAGCTCACCACCTACCACCCAGGGCTCAGAGACCCAGTACTTC
v_gene: TRBV2; j_gene: TRBJ1-5; d_gene: TRBD1; abundance: NA; CDR3aa: CASRRDRGTGQPQHF; CDR3nt: TGTGCCAGCAGAAGGGACAGGGGGACGGGTCAGCCCCAGCATTTT
v_gene: TRBV5-1; j_gene: TRBJ1-4; d_gene: TRBD1; abundance: NA; CDR3aa: CASSLAQGGSTEKLFF; CDR3nt: TGCGCCAGCAGCTTGGCCCAGGGGGGGTCTACTGAAAAACTGTTTTTT
v_gene: TRBV7-3; j_gene: TRBJ1-6; d_gene: NA; abundance: NA; CDR3aa: CASSSGQISPLHF; CDR3nt: TGTGCCAGCAGCTCAGGACAGATTTCACCCCTCCACTTT
v_gene: TRBV6-2/TRBV6-3; j_gene: TRBJ2-4; d_gene: TRBD1; abundance: NA; CDR3aa: CASSRQGPKNIQYF; CDR3nt: TGTGCCAGCAGTAGACAGGGCCCCAAAAACATTCAGTACTTC
v_gene: TRBV20-1; j_gene: TRBJ1-1; d_gene: NA; abundance: NA; CDR3aa: CSASGTKNTEAFF; CDR3nt: TGCAGTGCCAGTGGGACAAAGAACACTGAAGCTTTCTTT
v_gene: TRBV5-4; j_gene: TRBJ1-3; d_gene: TRBD1; abundance: NA; CDR3aa: CASSSSGHRGTGNTIYF; CDR3nt: TGTGCCAGCAGTTCTTCCGGCCACAGGGGCACTGGAAACACCATATATTTT
v_gene: TRBV2; j_gene: TRBJ2-7; d_gene: TRBD1; abundance: NA; CDR3aa: CASSVSGQGAHEQYF; CDR3nt: TGTGCCAGCAGTGTTTCGGGACAGGGGGCCCACGAGCAGTACTTC
v_gene: TRBV7-9; j_gene: TRBJ2-1; d_gene: NA; abundance: once; CDR3aa: CASSLGGPSSYNEQFF; CDR3nt: TGTGCCAGCAGCTTAGGGGGCCCGAGCTCCTACAATGAGCAGTTCTTC
v_gene: TRBV11-2; j_gene: TRBJ1-5; d_gene: NA; abundance: NA; CDR3aa: CASSTLGQGNQPQHF; CDR3nt: TGTGCCAGCAGCACCCTAGGCCAAGGCAATCAGCCCCAGCATTTT
v_gene: TRBV6-5; j_gene: TRBJ2-7; d_gene: NA; abundance: NA; CDR3aa: CASTSHQYEQYF; CDR3nt: TGTGCCAGCACTTCACATCAATACGAGCAGTACTTC
v_gene: TRBV11-3; j_gene: TRBJ1-3; d_gene: NA; abundance: NA; CDR3aa: CASSSGVSGNTIYF; CDR3nt: TGTGCCAGCAGCTCAGGGGTTTCTGGAAACACCATATATTTT